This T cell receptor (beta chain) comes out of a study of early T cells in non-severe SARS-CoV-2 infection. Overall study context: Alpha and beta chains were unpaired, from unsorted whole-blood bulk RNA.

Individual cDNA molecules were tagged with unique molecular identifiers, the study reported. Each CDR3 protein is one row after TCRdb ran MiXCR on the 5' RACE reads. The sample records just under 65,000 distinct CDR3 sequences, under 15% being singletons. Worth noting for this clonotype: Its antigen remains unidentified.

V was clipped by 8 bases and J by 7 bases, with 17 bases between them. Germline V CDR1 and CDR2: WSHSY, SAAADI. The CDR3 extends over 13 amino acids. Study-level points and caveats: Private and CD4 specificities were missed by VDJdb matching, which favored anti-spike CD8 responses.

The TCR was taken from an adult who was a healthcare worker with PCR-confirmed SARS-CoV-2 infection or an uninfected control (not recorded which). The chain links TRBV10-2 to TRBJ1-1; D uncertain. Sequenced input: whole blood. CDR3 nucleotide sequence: TGCGCCAGCGCCACACGGCCCCCGCTTGAAGCTTTCTTT. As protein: CASATRPPLEAFF.